The clone carrying this T cell receptor beta chain turned up a few times. Its antigen remains unidentified. This entry comes from a study of response to subunit inactivated influenza vaccine. Whole-study results and caveats: With each seasonal influenza vaccination, the authors suggested, few new T cells are recruited.

TCRdb independently ran MiXCR on the RT-PCR reads; one entry per CDR3 protein. The top ten hold 7.5% to 8% of the sample, which has hundreds of thousands of distinct CDR3 sequences, roughly 15% seen once. Germline-derived CDR1 and CDR2 are SQVTM and ANQGSEA. Trimming removed 6 bases from V and 6 bases from J; junction bases left unmatched: 8. There are 13 residues in the CDR3. This sequence was found in a man in his fifties or sixties who received an inactivated influenza vaccine. The V gene is TRBV29-1, the J gene TRBJ1-5, with 7 bases fitting TRBD1. Here the sequenced sample was PBMCs from blood, taken roughly 2 weeks before vaccination. CDR3 amino acids: CSVTGLDGQPQHF. The CDR3 nucleotides are TGCAGCGTGACAGGGTTAGATGGTCAGCCCCAGCATTTT.